The rows below give T cell receptor beta chains drawn from one sample of a study of human thymus T cells. Sequencing used immunoSEQ multiplex PCR; TCRdb keeps in-frame clones, though not all of them. The table shows roughly 86,000 clones, with roughly 97% occurring only once. Sequenced: thymus tissue. Every receptor here comes from a boy younger than two with a congenital heart defect but otherwise immunologically healthy. Each CDR3 is given with its conserved first and last residue. The D gene is left open where the match is weak. Only part of the rows carry a size: once, few, many, or a class if the clone is expanded.

size	D	J	V	length	CDR3	DNA
NA	NA	TRBJ1-4	TRBV5-4	16	CASSLTPGARNEKLFF	TGTGCCAGCAGCTTGACCCCGGGGGCCCGTAATGAAAAACTGTTTTTT
NA	NA	TRBJ1-4	TRBV27	15	CASGTQARKPEKLFF	TGTGCCAGCGGGACCCAGGCAAGAAAACCTGAAAAACTGTTTTTT
NA	TRBD2	TRBJ2-1	TRBV5-4	17	CASSLTPGTSGYNEQFF	TGTGCCAGCAGCTTGACCCCCGGGACTAGCGGCTACAATGAGCAGTTCTTC
NA	NA	TRBJ1-2	TRBV5-8	17	CASSPAWRSGIFDGYTF	TGTGCCAGCAGCCCAGCTTGGAGATCAGGGATCTTCGATGGCTACACCTTC
NA	NA	TRBJ2-3	TRBV7-6	16	CASSLEFVWGSDTQYF	TGTGCCAGCAGCTTAGAATTCGTATGGGGTTCCGATACGCAGTATTTT
NA	NA	TRBJ2-1	TRBV7-2	12	CASSRNREEQFF	TGTGCCAGCAGCCGGAACAGGGAGGAGCAGTTCTTC
NA	NA	TRBJ1-5	TRBV27	15	CASSLAPDSNQPQHF	TGTGCCAGCAGTTTAGCCCCTGATAGCAATCAGCCCCAGCATTTT
NA	NA	TRBJ2-7	TRBV9	14	CASSVDAGGYEQYF	TGTGCCAGCAGCGTAGACGCAGGGGGGTACGAGCAGTACTTC
once	TRBD1	TRBJ1-5	TRBV27	13	CASRRTGDQPQHF	TGTGCCAGCAGGAGGACAGGGGATCAGCCCCAGCATTTT
NA	NA	TRBJ2-1	TRBV4-3	19	CASSQVPTGKGAPYNEQFF	TGCGCCAGCAGCCAAGTTCCGACAGGTAAAGGGGCCCCCTACAATGAGCAGTTCTTC
NA	TRBD1	TRBJ1-2	TRBV29-1	11	CSVAGGYGYTF	TGCAGCGTCGCAGGGGGTTATGGCTACACCTTC
NA	TRBD1	TRBJ2-1	TRBV2	16	CASSVEGATTYNEQFF	TGTGCCAGCAGTGTAGAGGGGGCCACGACCTACAATGAGCAGTTCTTC
NA	TRBD1	TRBJ2-5	TRBV5-8	15	CASPLGQEVKETQYF	TGTGCCAGCCCTTTGGGACAGGAAGTTAAAGAGACCCAGTACTTC
NA	NA	TRBJ2-7	TRBV5-4	15	CASSPDGLNSYEQYF	TGTGCCAGCAGCCCGGACGGATTAAACTCCTACGAGCAGTACTTC
NA	TRBD1	TRBJ1-3	TRBV18	16	CASSLRTGDPGNTIYF	TGTGCCAGCTCACTCCGGACAGGGGACCCTGGAAACACCATATATTTT
NA	TRBD1	TRBJ1-5	TRBV4-3	18	CASSQEVTGGGSNQPQHF	TGCGCCAGCAGCCAAGAAGTGACAGGGGGTGGCAGCAATCAGCCCCAGCATTTT
NA	NA	TRBJ2-2	TRBV6-5	12	CASRGFAGELFF	TGTGCCAGCAGGGGGTTTGCCGGGGAGCTGTTTTTT
NA	TRBD1	TRBJ2-1	TRBV5-6	15	CASSFRDRTYNEQFF	TGTGCCAGCAGCTTCCGGGACAGAACCTACAATGAGCAGTTCTTC
NA	TRBD2	TRBJ2-7	TRBV28	16	CASSFWTSGKSYEQYF	TGTGCCAGCAGTTTTTGGACTAGCGGGAAATCCTACGAGCAGTACTTC
NA	TRBD2	TRBJ2-1	TRBV5-6	13	CASSAGLAGEQFF	TGTGCCAGCAGCGCGGGACTAGCCGGTGAGCAGTTCTTC
NA	NA	TRBJ1-3	TRBV6-6	13	CASSSRAGNTIYF	TGTGCCAGCAGTTCTCGAGCTGGAAACACCATATATTTT
NA	NA	TRBJ2-7	TRBV30	16	CAWSPPLWSFFYEQYF	TGTGCCTGGAGTCCTCCTCTCTGGTCTTTTTTTTACGAGCAGTACTTC
NA	TRBD2	TRBJ2-5	TRBV7-9	13	CASKTSGQETQYF	TGTGCCAGCAAGACTAGCGGGCAAGAGACCCAGTACTTC
NA	TRBD2	TRBJ2-5	TRBV9	18	CASSPHYGLAGAQETQYF	TGTGCCAGCAGCCCACATTACGGACTAGCGGGAGCCCAAGAGACCCAGTACTTC
NA	TRBD2	TRBJ2-3	TRBV28	21	CASSSYPPRGGRECITDTQYF	TGTGCCAGCAGTTCATACCCACCCCGGGGCGGGAGGGAATGTATCACAGATACGCAGTATTTT
NA	TRBD2	TRBJ2-1	TRBV27	17	CASHYASGRAGHNEQFF	TGTGCCAGCCATTACGCTAGCGGGAGGGCCGGCCACAATGAGCAGTTCTTC
NA	NA	TRBJ1-1	TRBV14	13	CASSQELGIGAFF	TGTGCCAGCAGCCAAGAACTGGGCATCGGAGCTTTCTTT
NA	NA	TRBJ1-4	TRBV9	16	CASSVGFLGINEKLFF	TGTGCCAGCAGCGTAGGTTTTTTAGGGATTAATGAAAAACTGTTTTTT
NA	TRBD1	TRBJ1-3	TRBV25-1	16	CASSEDRDREGNTIYF	TGTGCCAGCAGTGAAGACCGGGACAGGGAAGGAAACACCATATATTTT
NA	NA	TRBJ2-7	TRBV6-5	15	CASSYSDSRSYEQYF	TGTGCCAGCAGTTACTCCGACAGTCGCTCCTACGAGCAGTACTTC
NA	NA	TRBJ2-7	TRBV7-9	14	CASSLEGQRYEQYF	TGTGCCAGCAGCTTAGAAGGCCAACGTTACGAGCAGTACTTC
once	TRBD1	TRBJ1-1	TRBV7-2	19	CASSSDRGGRCGGNTEAFF	TGTGCCAGCAGCAGCGACAGGGGCGGTAGGTGTGGGGGTAACACTGAAGCTTTCTTT
NA	TRBD2	TRBJ2-1	TRBV4-1	22	CASSQGRFVPHGKSGSDNEQFF	TGCGCCAGCAGCCAAGGTCGCTTCGTCCCACACGGAAAGAGCGGGAGCGACAATGAGCAGTTCTTC
NA	NA	TRBJ1-6	TRBV27	13	CASTFGPNSPLHF	TGTGCCAGCACCTTCGGGCCAAATTCACCCCTCCACTTT
NA	TRBD2	TRBJ2-1	TRBV7-9	16	CASSLLGREPYNEQFF	TGTGCCAGCAGCTTGTTAGGGAGGGAACCTTACAATGAGCAGTTCTTC
NA	NA	TRBJ1-1	TRBV27	15	CASSFRVQKNTEAFF	TGTGCCAGCAGTTTCAGGGTACAGAAGAACACTGAAGCTTTCTTT
NA	TRBD1	TRBJ2-2	TRBV4-2	18	CASSQGLSGQGATGELFF	TGTGCCAGCAGCCAAGGTCTTAGTGGACAGGGGGCCACCGGGGAGCTGTTTTTT
NA	NA	TRBJ2-7	TRBV4-2	18	CASSESLQIGVRSYEQYF	TGTGCCAGCAGCGAGTCCCTTCAAATTGGAGTCCGCTCTTACGAGCAGTACTTC
NA	NA	TRBJ2-2	TRBV7-9	16	CASSLLRRIDTVELFF	TGTGCCAGCAGCTTATTAAGGAGAATTGACACCGTGGAGCTGTTTTTT
NA	NA	TRBJ2-5	TRBV19	13	CASSITREETQYF	TGTGCCAGTAGTATTACGAGGGAAGAGACCCAGTACTTC
NA	NA	TRBJ1-1	TRBV5-1	15	CASSLVTWENTEAFF	TGCGCCAGCAGCTTGGTGACATGGGAGAACACTGAAGCTTTCTTT
NA	NA	TRBJ1-3	TRBV6-5	16	CASSYSRDLIRNTIYF	TGTGCCAGCAGTTACTCTCGGGATCTCATCAGAAACACCATATATTTT
NA	NA	TRBJ1-1	TRBV5-4	15	CATLPRGGSGTEAFF	TGTGCCACCTTACCACGAGGGGGGAGTGGCACTGAAGCTTTCTTT
NA	NA	TRBJ2-3	TRBV18	18	CASSTIYKGSSNTDTQYF	TGTGCCAGCTCCACGATATACAAAGGCTCTAGTAACACAGATACGCAGTATTTT
NA	TRBD1	TRBJ1-2	TRBV30	13	CAWSKRQGCGYTF	TGTGCCTGGAGTAAGAGACAGGGGTGTGGCTACACCTTC
NA	TRBD1	TRBJ1-2	TRBV19	13	CASRVGGDYGYTF	TGTGCCAGTAGAGTAGGGGGCGACTATGGCTACACCTTC
NA	TRBD1	TRBJ1-6	TRBV27	19	CASSPHRGSPSSYNSPLHF	TGTGCCAGCAGTCCCCACAGGGGGTCCCCAAGCTCCTATAATTCACCCCTCCACTTT
NA	NA	TRBJ2-7	TRBV5-4	16	CASSPRLGGRIWEQYF	TGTGCCAGCAGCCCCCGGCTCGGGGGGCGGATCTGGGAGCAGTACTTC
NA	NA	TRBJ2-3	TRBV5-4	13	CASSPTGVRGQYF	TGTGCCAGCAGCCCCACGGGAGTCCGCGGGCAGTATTTT
NA	NA	TRBJ1-6	TRBV4-2	17	CASSQGVRQRYNSPLHF	TGTGCCAGCAGCCAAGGGGTCCGACAGCGTTATAATTCACCCCTCCACTTT
NA	TRBD2	TRBJ2-1	TRBV10-3	19	CAITRWGLADQSSYNEQFF	TGTGCCATCACCCGTTGGGGACTAGCGGACCAAAGCTCCTACAATGAGCAGTTCTTC
NA	NA	TRBJ2-1	TRBV30	13	CACETDGYNEQFF	TGTGCCTGTGAAACGGACGGCTACAATGAGCAGTTCTTC
NA	NA	TRBJ1-5	TRBV6-5	12	CASSSSHQPQHF	TGTGCCAGCAGTTCCTCTCATCAGCCCCAGCATTTT
NA	TRBD1	TRBJ2-7	TRBV4-2	15	CASSQGQGLTYEQYF	TGTGCCAGCAGCCAAGGACAGGGGCTTACCTACGAGCAGTACTTC